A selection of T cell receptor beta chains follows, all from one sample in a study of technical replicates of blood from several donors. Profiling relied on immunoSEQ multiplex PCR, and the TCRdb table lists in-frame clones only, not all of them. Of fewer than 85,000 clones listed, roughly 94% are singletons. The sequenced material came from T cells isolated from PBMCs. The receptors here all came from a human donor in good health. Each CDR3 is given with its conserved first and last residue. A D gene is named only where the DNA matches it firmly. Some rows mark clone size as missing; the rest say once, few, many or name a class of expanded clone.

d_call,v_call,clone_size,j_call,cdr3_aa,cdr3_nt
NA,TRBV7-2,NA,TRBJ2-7,CASRGPGGVYEQYF,TGTGCCAGCAGGGGACCAGGCGGGGTATACGAGCAGTACTTC
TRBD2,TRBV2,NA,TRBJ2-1,CASSADSGGAKDEQFF,TGTGCCAGCAGTGCGGATAGCGGGGGGGCTAAGGATGAGCAGTTCTTC
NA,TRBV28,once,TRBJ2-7,CASRYPGISYEQYF,TGTGCCAGCAGATACCCAGGGATCTCCTACGAGCAGTACTTC
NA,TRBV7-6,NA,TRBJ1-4,CASSLKGVNEKLFF,TGTGCCAGCAGCTTAAAGGGAGTTAATGAAAAACTGTTTTTT
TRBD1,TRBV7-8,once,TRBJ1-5,CASSSSPVTGGHGPQHF,TGTGCCAGCAGCTCTTCCCCGGTAACAGGGGGACACGGGCCCCAGCATTTT
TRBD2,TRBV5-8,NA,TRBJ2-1,CASSYEAGEIYNEQFF,TGTGCCAGCAGCTACGAGGCGGGAGAGATATACAATGAGCAGTTCTTC
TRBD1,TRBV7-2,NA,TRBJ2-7,CASSPRTGYEQYF,TGTGCCAGCAGCCCTCGGACAGGGTACGAGCAGTACTTC
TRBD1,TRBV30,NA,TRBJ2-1,CAWSVRTGVLFQFF,TGTGCCTGGAGTGTAAGGACAGGGGTTCTCTTCCAGTTCTTC
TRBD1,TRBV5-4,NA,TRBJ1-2,CASSLVQGGNYGYTF,TGTGCCAGCAGCTTGGTACAGGGGGGAAACTATGGCTACACCTTC
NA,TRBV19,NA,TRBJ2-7,CASSIGQGSAYEQYF,TGTGCCAGTAGTATCGGGCAGGGGTCGGCCTACGAGCAGTACTTC
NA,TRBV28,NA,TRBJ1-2,CASSYNRVGYTF,TGTGCCAGCAGTTATAACAGGGTCGGCTACACCTTC
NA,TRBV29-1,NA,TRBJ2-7,CSASSERASYEQYF,TGCAGCGCCTCTAGTGAGAGGGCCTCCTACGAGCAGTACTTC
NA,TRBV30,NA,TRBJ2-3,CAWSVLSVPDTQYF,TGTGCCTGGAGTGTACTTAGCGTCCCAGATACGCAGTATTTT
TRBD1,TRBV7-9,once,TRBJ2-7,CASSLVRDRGSVQYF,TGTGCCAGCAGCTTAGTAAGGGACAGGGGATCGGTGCAGTACTTC
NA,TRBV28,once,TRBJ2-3,CASSFSSGTDTQYF,TGTGCCAGCAGTTTCTCCTCGGGGACAGATACGCAGTATTTT
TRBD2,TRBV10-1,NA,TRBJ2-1,CASRGELADNEQFF,TGCGCCAGCAGAGGTGAACTAGCGGACAATGAGCAGTTCTTC
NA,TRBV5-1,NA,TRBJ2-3,CASSLALGGLRTDTQYF,TGCGCCAGCAGCTTGGCCTTAGGGGGTCTCCGCACAGATACGCAGTATTTT
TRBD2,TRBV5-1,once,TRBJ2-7,CASSVTSGRGIYEQYF,TGCGCCAGCAGCGTGACTAGCGGGAGAGGGATCTACGAGCAGTACTTC
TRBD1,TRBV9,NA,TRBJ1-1,CASSVYRGSGNTEAFF,TGTGCCAGCAGCGTCTACAGGGGTTCAGGGAACACTGAAGCTTTCTTT
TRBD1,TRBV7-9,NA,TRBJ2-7,CASSAQGAWQYF,TGTGCCAGCAGCGCACAGGGGGCCTGGCAGTACTTC
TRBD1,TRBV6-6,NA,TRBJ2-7,CASSYSDDRAAYEQYF,TGTGCCAGCAGTTACTCCGACGACAGGGCGGCCTACGAGCAGTACTTC
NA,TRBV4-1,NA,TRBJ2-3,CASSQDRSNTDTQYF,TGCGCCAGCAGCCAGGACAGATCCAACACAGATACGCAGTATTTT
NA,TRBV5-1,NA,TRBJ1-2,CASSLTLDSANYGYTF,TGCGCCAGCAGCTTAACTCTTGACAGCGCTAACTATGGCTACACCTTC
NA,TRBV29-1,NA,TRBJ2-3,CSVVARWITDTQYF,TGCAGCGTTGTAGCGAGGTGGATCACAGATACGCAGTATTTT
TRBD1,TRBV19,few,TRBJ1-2,CASREDRGLEGGYTF,TGTGCCAGTAGGGAGGACAGGGGGCTAGAGGGCGGCTACACCTTC
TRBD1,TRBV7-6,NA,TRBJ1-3,CASSSTGAGNTIYF,TGTGCCAGCAGCTCGACAGGGGCTGGAAACACCATATATTTT
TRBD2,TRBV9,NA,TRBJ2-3,CASSVAGGSSDTQYF,TGTGCCAGCAGCGTAGCGGGCGGGAGTTCAGATACGCAGTATTTT
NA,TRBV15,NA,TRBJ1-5,CATSQGRGPTSNQPQHF,TGTGCCACCAGCCAGGGGCGGGGGCCCACTAGCAATCAGCCCCAGCATTTT
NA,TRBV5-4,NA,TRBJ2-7,CASSFSGTYEQYF,TGTGCCAGCAGCTTCAGCGGAACCTACGAGCAGTACTTC
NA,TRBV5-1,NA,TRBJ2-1,CASSWTDLQANEQFF,TGCGCCAGCAGCTGGACAGATCTCCAGGCCAATGAGCAGTTCTTC
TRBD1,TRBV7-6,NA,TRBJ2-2,CASSPIALQGAGELFF,TGTGCCAGCAGCCCTATTGCCCTACAGGGGGCCGGGGAGCTGTTTTTT
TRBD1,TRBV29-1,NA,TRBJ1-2,CSVRADRGGYGYTF,TGCAGCGTGAGAGCGGACAGGGGAGGCTATGGCTACACCTTC
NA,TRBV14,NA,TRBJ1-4,CASSQEIGRRRDEKLFF,TGTGCCAGCAGCCAAGAAATCGGTAGACGGAGGGATGAAAAACTGTTTTTT
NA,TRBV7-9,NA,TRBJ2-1,CASSLALIGRGLYNEQFF,TGTGCCAGCAGCTTAGCACTGATAGGGCGGGGGCTTTACAATGAGCAGTTCTTC
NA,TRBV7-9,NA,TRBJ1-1,CASSLVSVRSTEAFF,TGTGCCAGCAGCTTAGTTTCCGTTAGATCCACTGAAGCTTTCTTT
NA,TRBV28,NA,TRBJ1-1,CASSPNTEAFF,TGTGCCAGCAGTCCAAACACTGAAGCTTTCTTT
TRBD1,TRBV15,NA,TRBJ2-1,CATGFGQGTYNEQFF,TGTGCCACCGGATTCGGACAGGGGACCTACAATGAGCAGTTCTTC
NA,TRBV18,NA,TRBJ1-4,CASSPSAAFLTGSNEKLFF,TGTGCCAGCTCACCATCGGCGGCCTTCCTGACAGGCTCTAATGAAAAACTGTTTTTT
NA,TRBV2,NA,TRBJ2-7,CAIHLPGSFYEQYF,TGTGCCATCCATCTCCCCGGGAGTTTTTACGAGCAGTACTTC
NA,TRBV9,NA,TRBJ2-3,CASSVRPRSGTDTQYF,TGTGCCAGCAGCGTAAGACCAAGAAGCGGCACAGATACGCAGTATTTT
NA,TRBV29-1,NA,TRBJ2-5,CSVRQQGKETQYF,TGCAGCGTTAGGCAACAGGGAAAAGAGACCCAGTACTTC
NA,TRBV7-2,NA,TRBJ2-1,CASSLPLGLESSYNEQFF,TGTGCCAGCAGCCTGCCCCTGGGGCTGGAAAGCTCCTACAATGAGCAGTTCTTC
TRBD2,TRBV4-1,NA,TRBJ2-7,CASSQGTSASSYEQYF,TGCGCCAGCAGCCAAGGGACTAGCGCTAGCTCCTACGAGCAGTACTTC
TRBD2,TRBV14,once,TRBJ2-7,CASSQDPRLAGSYEQYF,TGTGCCAGCAGCCAAGATCCCAGACTAGCGGGGAGCTACGAGCAGTACTTC
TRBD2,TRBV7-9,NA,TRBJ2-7,CASSLLTSGAREQYF,TGTGCCAGCAGCTTACTTACTAGCGGGGCCCGGGAGCAGTACTTC
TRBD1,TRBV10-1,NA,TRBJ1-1,CASSNRPGTGGAKNTEAFF,TGCGCCAGCAGTAACCGTCCAGGGACAGGGGGCGCGAAGAACACTGAAGCTTTCTTT
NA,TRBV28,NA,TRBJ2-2,CASSLGRRELFF,TGTGCCAGCAGTTTAGGCAGGCGAGAGCTGTTTTTT
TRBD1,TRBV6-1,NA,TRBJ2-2,CASSEQGASDLFF,TGTGCCAGCAGTGAACAGGGGGCGTCGGATCTGTTTTTT